This T cell receptor beta chain emerged from a study of cytomegalovirus exposure and HLA in healthy donors. Study-level background: A data release that came early held some 84 million unique TCRs from HLA-typed donors.

CDR3 length: 13 amino acids. Germline loops: CDR1 LNHDA, CDR2 SQIVND (reference sequence). J gave up 4 bases and V 6 bases, and 2 bases lay outside the gene matches. General study findings and limits: As a later analysis showed, several of the most significant clusters appeared to be linked to common viral pathogens.

Details on this clone: What it recognizes is unknown.

PCR employed 60 Vbeta and 13 Jbeta primers. Generated by immunoSEQ multiplex PCR, the TCRdb table keeps only in-frame clones and is missing some. Of some 160,000 clones listed, 80% are singletons. The specimen sequenced was PBMCs. The V and J genes are TRBV19 and TRBJ1-5, with 8 bases matching TRBD1. The clonotype was recovered from a man aged 40-55 years in good health and CMV-seronegative. The CDR3 spells CASRDRGNQPQHF. The CDR3 DNA reads TGTGCCAGTAGAGACAGGGGAAATCAGCCCCAGCATTTT.